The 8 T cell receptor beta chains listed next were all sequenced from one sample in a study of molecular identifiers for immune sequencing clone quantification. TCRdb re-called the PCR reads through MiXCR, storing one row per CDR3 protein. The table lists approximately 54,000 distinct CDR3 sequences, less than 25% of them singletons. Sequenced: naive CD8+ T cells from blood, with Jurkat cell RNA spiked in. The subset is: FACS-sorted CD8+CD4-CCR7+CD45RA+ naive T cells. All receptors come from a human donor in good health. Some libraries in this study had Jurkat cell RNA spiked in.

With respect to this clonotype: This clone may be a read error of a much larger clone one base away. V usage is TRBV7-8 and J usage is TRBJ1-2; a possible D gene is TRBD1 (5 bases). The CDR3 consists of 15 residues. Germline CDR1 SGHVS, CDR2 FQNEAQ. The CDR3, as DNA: TGTGCCAGCAGCTTAGATCGGACAACCAGCTATGGCTACCCCTTC. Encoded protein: CASSLDRTTSYGYPF.

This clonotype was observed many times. The CDR3 nucleotides are TGCGCCAGCAGCTTGGCGGGGGGCACAGATACGCAGTATTTT. It codes for CASSLAGGTDTQYF. The genes are TRBV5-1 and TRBJ2-3; D perhaps matches TRBD2 (6 bases). Looked up from germline, CDR1 is SGHRS and CDR2 is YFSETQ. V shed 0 bases and J shed 1 base, with 6 bases lying between them. The CDR3 extends over 14 amino acids.

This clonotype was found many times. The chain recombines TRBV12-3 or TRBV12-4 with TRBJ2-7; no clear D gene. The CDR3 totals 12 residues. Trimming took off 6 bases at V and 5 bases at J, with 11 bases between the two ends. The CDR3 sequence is CASSYTKNEQYF. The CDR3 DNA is TGTGCCAGCAGCTATACGAAGAACGAGCAGTACTTC.

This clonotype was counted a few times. CDR3 in amino acids: CASSLTGESETQYF. CDR3 coding DNA: TGTGCCAGCAGCTTAACAGGGGAGTCAGAGACCCAGTACTTC. The gene calls are TRBV13 and TRBJ2-5, with TRBD1 identical over 7 bases. Germline lookup yields CDR1 PRHDT and CDR2 FYEKMQ (reference sequence). V lost 2 bases and J lost 4; bases outside the gene matches: 4. This CDR3 has 14 amino acids.

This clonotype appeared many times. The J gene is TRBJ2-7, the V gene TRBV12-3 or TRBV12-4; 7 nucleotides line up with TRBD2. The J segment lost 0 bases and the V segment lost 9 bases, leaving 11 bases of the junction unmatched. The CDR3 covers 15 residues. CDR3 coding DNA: TGTGCCAGTTCGCCTCTAGCGGCGAGCTCCTACGAGCAGTACTTC. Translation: CASSPLAASSYEQYF.

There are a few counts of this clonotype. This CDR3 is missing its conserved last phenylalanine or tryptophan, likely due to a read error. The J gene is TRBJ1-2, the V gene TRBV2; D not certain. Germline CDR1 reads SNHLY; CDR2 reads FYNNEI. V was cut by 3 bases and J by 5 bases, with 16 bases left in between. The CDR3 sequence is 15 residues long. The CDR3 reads CASSDPRPIKYGYTL. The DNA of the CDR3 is TGTGCCAGCAGTGATCCCCGCCCGATAAAGTATGGCTACACCCTC.

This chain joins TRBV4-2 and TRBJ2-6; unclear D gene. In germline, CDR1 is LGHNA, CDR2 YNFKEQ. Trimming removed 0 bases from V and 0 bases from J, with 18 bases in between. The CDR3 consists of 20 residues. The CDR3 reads CASSQEGLGFPYSGANVLTF. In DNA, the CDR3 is TGTGCCAGCAGCCAAGAGGGATTGGGGTTTCCCTACTCTGGGGCCAACGTCCTGACTTTC.

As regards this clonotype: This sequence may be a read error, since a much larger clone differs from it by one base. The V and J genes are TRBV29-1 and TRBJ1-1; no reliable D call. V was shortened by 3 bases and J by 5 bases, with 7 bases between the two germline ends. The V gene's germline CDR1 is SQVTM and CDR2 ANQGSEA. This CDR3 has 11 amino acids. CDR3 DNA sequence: TGCAGCGTTGATGGTTGGACTGAAGCTTTCTTT. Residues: CSVDGWTEAFF.